What follows is one T cell receptor (beta chain) and its context. In the authors' methods: Counts of nucleated cells, estimated from reference gene primer amplification, were obtained. TCRdb keeps only in-frame clones here, not all; method: immunoSEQ multiplex PCR. That table supplies the V and J calls and clone size; D and trimming were determined from the DNA. Counted here are roughly 190,000 clones, approximately 86% occurring once; the ten biggest clones make up about 26%. The V gene lost 3 bases and the J gene lost 4 bases, with 10 bases spanning the gap. CDR1 is SGHVS, CDR2 FNYEAQ, per germline. This CDR3 is built from 14 residues. The sample is drawn from a study of blood T cell repertoires in COVID-19. For the study at large: T cells, B-cell-depleted T cells, or PBMCs supplied cDNA or gDNA.

The material sequenced was PBMCs or T cells enriched from blood (not recorded which). This sequence joins TRBV7-6 and TRBJ2-1; D is possibly TRBD2 (6 bases). The TCR was taken from a woman between 40 and 55 years old in a cohort exposed to, infected with or recovered from COVID-19 (not recorded which). The CDR3 is CASSLTGLYNEQFF. The CDR3, as DNA: TGTGCCAGCAGCTTGACGGGACTTTACAATGAGCAGTTCTTC.